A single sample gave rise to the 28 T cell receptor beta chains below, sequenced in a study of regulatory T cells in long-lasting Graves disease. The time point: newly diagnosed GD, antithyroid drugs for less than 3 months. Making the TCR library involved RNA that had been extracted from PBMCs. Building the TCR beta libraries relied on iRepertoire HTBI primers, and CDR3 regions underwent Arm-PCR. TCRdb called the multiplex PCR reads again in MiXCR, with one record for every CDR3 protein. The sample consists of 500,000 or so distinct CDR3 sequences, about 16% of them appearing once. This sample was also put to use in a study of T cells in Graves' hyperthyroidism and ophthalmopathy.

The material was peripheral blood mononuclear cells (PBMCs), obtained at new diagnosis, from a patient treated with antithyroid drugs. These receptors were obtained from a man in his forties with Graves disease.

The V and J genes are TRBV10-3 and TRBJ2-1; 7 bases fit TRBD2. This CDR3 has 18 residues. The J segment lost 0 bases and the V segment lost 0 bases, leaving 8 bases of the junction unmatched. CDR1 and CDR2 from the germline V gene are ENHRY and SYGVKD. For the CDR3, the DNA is TGTGCCATCAGTGAGTCTCCCGTACTAGCGAGCTCCTACAATGAGCAGTTCTTC. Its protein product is CAISESPVLASSYNEQFF.

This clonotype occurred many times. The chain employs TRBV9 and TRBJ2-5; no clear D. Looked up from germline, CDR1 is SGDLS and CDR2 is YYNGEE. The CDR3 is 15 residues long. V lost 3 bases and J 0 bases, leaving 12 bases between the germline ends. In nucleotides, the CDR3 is TGTGCCAGCAGCGGGAGCCCCACGGACCAAGAGACCCAGTACTTC. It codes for CASSGSPTDQETQYF.

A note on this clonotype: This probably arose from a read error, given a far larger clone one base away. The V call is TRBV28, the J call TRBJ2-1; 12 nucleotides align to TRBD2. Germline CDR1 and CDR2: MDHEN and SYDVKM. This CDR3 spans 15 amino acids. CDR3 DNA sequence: TGTGCCAGCAGCTTAGGACTAGCGGGAAACAATGAGCAGCTCTTC. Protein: CASSLGLAGNNEQLF. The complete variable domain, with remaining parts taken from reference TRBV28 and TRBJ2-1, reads DVKVTQSSRYLVKRTGEKVFLECVQDMDHENMFWYRQDPGLGLRLIYFSYDVKMKEKGDIPEGYSVSREKKERFSLILESASTNQTSMYLCASSLGLAGNNEQLFGPGTRLTVL.

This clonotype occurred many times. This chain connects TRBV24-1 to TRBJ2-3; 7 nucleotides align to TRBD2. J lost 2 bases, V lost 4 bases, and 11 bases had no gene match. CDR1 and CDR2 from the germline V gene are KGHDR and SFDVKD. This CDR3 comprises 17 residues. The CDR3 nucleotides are TGTGCCACCAGTGACCAAACGACGGGGGGAACCACAGATACGCAGTATTTT. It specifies CATSDQTTGGTTDTQYF.

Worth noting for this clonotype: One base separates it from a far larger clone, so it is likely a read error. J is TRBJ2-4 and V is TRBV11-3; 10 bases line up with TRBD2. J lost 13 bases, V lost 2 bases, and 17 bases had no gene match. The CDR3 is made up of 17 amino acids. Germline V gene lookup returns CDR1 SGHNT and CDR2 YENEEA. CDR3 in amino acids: CASSLLSGRALYNEQYF. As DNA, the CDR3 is TGTGCCAGCAGCTTACTCAGCGGGAGGGCCTTGTACAATGAGCAGTACTTC.

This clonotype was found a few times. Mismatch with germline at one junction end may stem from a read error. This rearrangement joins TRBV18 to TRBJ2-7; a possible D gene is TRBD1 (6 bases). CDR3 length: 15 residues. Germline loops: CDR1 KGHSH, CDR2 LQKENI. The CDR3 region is CASSPPPGERYKQYF. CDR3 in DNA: TGTGCCAGCTCACCACCCCCAGGGGAACGCTACAAGCAGTACTTC.

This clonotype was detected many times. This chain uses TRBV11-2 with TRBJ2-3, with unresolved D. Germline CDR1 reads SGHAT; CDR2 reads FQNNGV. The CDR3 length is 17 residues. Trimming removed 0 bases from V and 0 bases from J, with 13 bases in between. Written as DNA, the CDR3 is TGTGCCAGCAGCTTAGAGAACCACAGCCGGAGCACAGATACGCAGTATTTT. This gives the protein CASSLENHSRSTDTQYF. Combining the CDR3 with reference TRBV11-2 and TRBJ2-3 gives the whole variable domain EAGVAQSPRYKIIEKRQSVAFWCNPISGHATLYWYQQILGQGPKLLIQFQNNGVVDDSQLPKDRFSAERLKGVDSTLKIQPAKLEDSAVYLCASSLENHSRSTDTQYFGPGTRLTVL.

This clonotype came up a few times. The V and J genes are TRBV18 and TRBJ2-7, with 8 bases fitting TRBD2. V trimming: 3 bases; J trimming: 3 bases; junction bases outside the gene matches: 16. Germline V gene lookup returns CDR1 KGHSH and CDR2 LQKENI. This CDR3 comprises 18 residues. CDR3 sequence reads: CASSPPFPPGLDYYEQYF. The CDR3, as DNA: TGTGCCAGCTCACCTCCTTTTCCCCCGGGACTAGACTACTACGAGCAGTACTTC. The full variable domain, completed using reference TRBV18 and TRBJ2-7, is NAGVMQNPRHLVRRRGQEARLRCSPMKGHSHVYWYRQLPEEGLKFMVYLQKENIIDESGMPKERFSAEFPKEGPSILRIQQVVRGDSAAYFCASSPPFPPGLDYYEQYFGPGTRLTVT.

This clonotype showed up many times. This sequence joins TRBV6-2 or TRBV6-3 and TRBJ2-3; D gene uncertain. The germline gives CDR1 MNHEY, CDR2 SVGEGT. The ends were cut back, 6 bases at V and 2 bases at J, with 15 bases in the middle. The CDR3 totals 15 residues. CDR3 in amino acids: CASSAVGQDTDTQYF. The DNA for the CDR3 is TGTGCCAGCAGCGCCGTCGGTCAGGACACAGATACGCAGTATTTT.

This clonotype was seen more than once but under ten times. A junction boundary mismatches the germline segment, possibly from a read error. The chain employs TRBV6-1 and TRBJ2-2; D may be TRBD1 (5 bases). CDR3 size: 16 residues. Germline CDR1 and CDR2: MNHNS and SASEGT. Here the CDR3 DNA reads TGTGCCAGCAGTCGAAACCCAGGGTCGAATACCGGGGAGCTGTTTTTT. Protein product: CASSRNPGSNTGELFF.

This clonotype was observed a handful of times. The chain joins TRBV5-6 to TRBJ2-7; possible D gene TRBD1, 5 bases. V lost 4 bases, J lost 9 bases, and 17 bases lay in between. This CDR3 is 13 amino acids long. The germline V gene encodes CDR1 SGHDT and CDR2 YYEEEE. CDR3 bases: TGTGCCAGCAGCACGAAGGGGCTCGTGAGGCAGTACTTC. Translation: CASSTKGLVRQYF.

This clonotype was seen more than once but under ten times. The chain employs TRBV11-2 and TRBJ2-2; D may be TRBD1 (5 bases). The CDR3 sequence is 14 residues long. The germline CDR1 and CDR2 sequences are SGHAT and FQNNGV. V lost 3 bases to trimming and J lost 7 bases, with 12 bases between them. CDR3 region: CASSLIGVGGELFF. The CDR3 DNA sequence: TGTGCCAGCAGCTTGATAGGGGTCGGCGGGGAGCTGTTTTTT.

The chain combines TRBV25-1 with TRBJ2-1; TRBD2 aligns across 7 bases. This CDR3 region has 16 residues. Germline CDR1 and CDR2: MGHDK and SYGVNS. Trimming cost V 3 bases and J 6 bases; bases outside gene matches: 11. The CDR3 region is CASSDPRGVSGNEQFF. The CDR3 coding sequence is TGTGCCAGCAGTGACCCCCGGGGGGTTTCGGGCAATGAGCAGTTCTTC.

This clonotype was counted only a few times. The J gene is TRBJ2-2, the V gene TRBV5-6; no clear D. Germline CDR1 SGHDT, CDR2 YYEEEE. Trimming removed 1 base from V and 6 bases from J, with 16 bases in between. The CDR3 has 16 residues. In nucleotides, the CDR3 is TGTGCCAGCAGCTTGACGGTCGGGCCCCTCGCCGGGGAGCTGTTTTTT. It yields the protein CASSLTVGPLAGELFF.

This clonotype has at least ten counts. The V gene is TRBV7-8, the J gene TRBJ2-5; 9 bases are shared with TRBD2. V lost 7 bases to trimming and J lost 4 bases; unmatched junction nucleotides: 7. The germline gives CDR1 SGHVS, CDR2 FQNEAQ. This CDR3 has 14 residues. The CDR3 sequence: CASKSREGGETQYF. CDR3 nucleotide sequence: TGTGCCAGCAAATCGCGGGAGGGGGGAGAGACCCAGTACTTC.

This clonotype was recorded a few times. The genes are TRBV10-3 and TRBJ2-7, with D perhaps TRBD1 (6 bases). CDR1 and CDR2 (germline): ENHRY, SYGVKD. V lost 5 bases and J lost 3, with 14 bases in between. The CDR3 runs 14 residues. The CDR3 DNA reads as TGTGCCATCAGTATAAACGGACAGAGCTACGAGCAGTACTTC. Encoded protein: CAISINGQSYEQYF.

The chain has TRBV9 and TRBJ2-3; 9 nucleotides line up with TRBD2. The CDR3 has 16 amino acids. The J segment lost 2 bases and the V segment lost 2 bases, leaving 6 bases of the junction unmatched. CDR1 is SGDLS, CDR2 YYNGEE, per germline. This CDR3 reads CASSVGLAPNTDTQYF. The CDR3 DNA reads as TGTGCCAGCAGCGTGGGACTAGCACCTAACACAGATACGCAGTATTTT.

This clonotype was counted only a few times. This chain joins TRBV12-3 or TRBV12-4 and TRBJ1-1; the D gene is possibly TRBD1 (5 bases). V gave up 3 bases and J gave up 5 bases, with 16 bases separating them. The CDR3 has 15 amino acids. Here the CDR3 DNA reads TGTGCCAGCAGTTTGTGGGGACGGGGAAAGACTGAAGCTTTCTTT. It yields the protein CASSLWGRGKTEAFF.

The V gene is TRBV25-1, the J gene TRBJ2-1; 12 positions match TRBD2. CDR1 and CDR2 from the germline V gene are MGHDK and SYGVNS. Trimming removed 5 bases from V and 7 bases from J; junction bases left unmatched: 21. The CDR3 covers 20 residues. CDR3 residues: CASSPRVLLAGGWGENEQFF. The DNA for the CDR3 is TGTGCCAGCAGTCCAAGGGTGTTACTAGCGGGAGGTTGGGGAGAAAATGAGCAGTTCTTC. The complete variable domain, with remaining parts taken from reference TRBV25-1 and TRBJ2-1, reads EADIYQTPRYLVIGTGKKITLECSQTMGHDKMYWYQQDPGMELHLIHYSYGVNSTEKGDLSSESTVSRIRTEHFPLTLESARPSHTSQYLCASSPRVLLAGGWGENEQFFGPGTRLTVL.

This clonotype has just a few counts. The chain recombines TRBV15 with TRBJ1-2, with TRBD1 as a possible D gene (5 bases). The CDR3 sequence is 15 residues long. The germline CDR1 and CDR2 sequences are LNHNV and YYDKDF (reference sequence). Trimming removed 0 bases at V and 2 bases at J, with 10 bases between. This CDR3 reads CATSRDPGLNYGYTF. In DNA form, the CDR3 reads TGTGCCACCAGCAGAGATCCGGGACTCAACTATGGCTACACCTTC.

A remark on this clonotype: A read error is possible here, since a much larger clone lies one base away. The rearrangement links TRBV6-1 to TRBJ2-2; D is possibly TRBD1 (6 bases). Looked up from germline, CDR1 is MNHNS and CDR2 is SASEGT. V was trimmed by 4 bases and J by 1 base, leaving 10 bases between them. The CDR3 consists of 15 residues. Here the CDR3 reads CASSVNRVNTGELFF. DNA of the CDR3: TGTGCCAGCAGTGTAAACAGGGTGAACACCGGGGAGCTGTTTTTT.

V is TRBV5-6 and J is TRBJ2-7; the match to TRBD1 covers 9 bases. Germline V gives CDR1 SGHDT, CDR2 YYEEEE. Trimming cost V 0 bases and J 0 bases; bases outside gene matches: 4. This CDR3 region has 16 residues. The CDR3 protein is CASSLGTGVVSYEQYF. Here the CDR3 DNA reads TGTGCCAGCAGCTTGGGGACAGGGGTCGTCTCCTACGAGCAGTACTTC.

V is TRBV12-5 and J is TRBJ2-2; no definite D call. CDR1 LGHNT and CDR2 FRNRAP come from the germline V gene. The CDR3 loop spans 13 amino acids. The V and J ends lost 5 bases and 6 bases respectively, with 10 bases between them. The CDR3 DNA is TGTGCTAGTGGTCTTAGCAATGCCGGGGAGCTGTTTTTT. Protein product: CASGLSNAGELFF.

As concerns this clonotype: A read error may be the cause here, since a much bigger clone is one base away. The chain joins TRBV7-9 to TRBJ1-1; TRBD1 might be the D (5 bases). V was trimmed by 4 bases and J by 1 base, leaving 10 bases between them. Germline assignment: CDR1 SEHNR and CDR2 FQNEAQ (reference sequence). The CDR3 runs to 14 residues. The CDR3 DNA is TGTGCCAGCAGCTCCGACAGTAAGAACACTGAAGCTTTCTTT. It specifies CASSSDSKNTEAFF. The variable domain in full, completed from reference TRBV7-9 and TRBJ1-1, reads DTGVSQNPRHKITKRGQNVTFRCDPISEHNRLYWYRQTLGQGPEFLTYFQNEAQLEKSRLLSDRFSAERPKGSFSTLEIQRTEQGDSAMYLCASSSDSKNTEAFFGQGTRLTVV.

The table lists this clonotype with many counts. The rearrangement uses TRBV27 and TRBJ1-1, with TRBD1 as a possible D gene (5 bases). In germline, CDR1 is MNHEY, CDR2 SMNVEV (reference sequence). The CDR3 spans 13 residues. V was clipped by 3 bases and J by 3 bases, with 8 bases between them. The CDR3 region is CASSFGGDTEAFF. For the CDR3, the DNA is TGTGCCAGCAGTTTTGGGGGTGACACTGAAGCTTTCTTT.

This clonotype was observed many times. The CDR3: CASRMAGTGGVGTEAFF. The CDR3 bases are TGTGCCAGCAGAATGGCCGGGACAGGGGGCGTCGGCACTGAAGCTTTCTTT. The V and J genes are TRBV12-3 or TRBV12-4 and TRBJ1-1; 12 nucleotides align to TRBD1. J gave up 4 bases and V 6 bases, and 12 bases lay outside the gene matches. The CDR3 runs 17 residues.

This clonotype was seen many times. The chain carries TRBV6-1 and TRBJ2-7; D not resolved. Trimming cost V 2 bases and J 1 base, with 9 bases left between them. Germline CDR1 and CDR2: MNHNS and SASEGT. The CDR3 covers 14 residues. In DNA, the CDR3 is TGTGCCAGCAGTGAAAATCCATTATCCTACGAGCAGTACTTC. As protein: CASSENPLSYEQYF.

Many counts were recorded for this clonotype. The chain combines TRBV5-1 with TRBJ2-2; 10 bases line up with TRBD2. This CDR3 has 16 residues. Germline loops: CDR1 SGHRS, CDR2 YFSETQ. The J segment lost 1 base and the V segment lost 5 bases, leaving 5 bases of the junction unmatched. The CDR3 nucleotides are TGCGCCAGCAGAAACCTAGCGGGGGTGAACACCGGGGAGCTGTTTTTT. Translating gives CASRNLAGVNTGELFF.